This T cell receptor beta chain came from a study of blood T cell repertoires in COVID-19 (dated by TCRdb to between 2020 and 2021). Describing the broader study: Samples from collaborators originated in the United States, Italy and Spain and spanned both the acute and convalescent phases of COVID-19. The prospective study material was composed of cDNA or gDNA derived from T cells, B-cell-depleted T cells, or PBMCs. Deeply sampled blood TCRbeta repertoires from subjects exposed to, actively infected with, or recovered from COVID-19 were included in the dataset. The repertoires were released in a freely available public database meant as a resource for research on the immune response to SARS-CoV-2. Samples were obtained from the ongoing ImmuneRACE study (first 160 participants) and from 1,254 subjects provided by 6 global collaborators. The sample metadata nearly always contained a de-identified subject ID, COVID-19 status, age in years and sex. Where available, HLA class I and class II types were taken from metadata supplied by the sample provider and were not determined by assay-based typing. Overall results and qualifications from the work: The amount of clinical and demographic metadata varied by source and participant and was provided uncurated.

From the germline V gene, CDR1 is MNHEY and CDR2 is SVGAGI. The CDR3 has 15 amino acids, counting the end cysteine and phenylalanine. Only the CDR3 region is kept as DNA, spanning 45 bases read in frame from base 1. Compared with germline, V lacks 2 bases and J lacks 5 bases; bases without a gene match: 6. TCRbeta CDR3 regions were amplified from genomic DNA using the immunoSEQ Assay, a bias-controlled multiplex PCR. Concerning the study's data processing: The number of nucleated cells in each sample was estimated by amplification of reference gene primers within the assay. To quantify the absolute abundance of each unique TCRbeta CDR3 rearrangement, sequence reads were collapsed and filtered. For each sample, productive Simpson clonality was calculated as the square root of Simpson's diversity index across productive rearrangements. Entries here come from immuneACCESS through TCRdb and include only in-frame sequences with V and J called. Some clones fail to appear in such tables; in the studies checked, an unresolved V gene covers under half of the shortfall, and the cause of the remainder is unknown. D and trimming come from the DNA, and the V and J calls and clone size come from that table. Counted in this sample were around 150,000 clones; more than 60% of them appeared once. Together, the top ten hold roughly 8.3% of the sample.

A remark on this clone: The antigen this receptor binds is unknown. The record has no base qualities; no much larger clone is one base away.

Each collaborating institution followed its own protocols to collect whole blood in K2EDTA tubes. For TCRbeta analysis, collaborator samples were shipped as frozen whole blood, as isolated PBMCs, or as DNA extracted from either sample type. Sequenced sample: peripheral blood. This TCR was recovered from a man aged 55-75 years with acute or convalescent COVID-19. This chain joins TRBV6-5 to TRBJ2-3; TRBD2 aligns with 8 central bases. CDR3 protein: CASSYDGGAIDTQYF. Read as DNA, the sequence is TGTGCCAGCAGTTACGACGGGGGGGCCATAGATACGCAGTATTTT.